The clone carrying this T cell receptor (beta chain) was counted a single time. Antigen unknown. Germline V gives CDR1 LGHNA, CDR2 YNFKEQ. This CDR3 has 12 residues. Trimming stripped 4 bases from V and 4 bases from J, with 7 bases between. These data belong to a study of lymphopenia after photon versus proton radiotherapy. General study results and limits: Oligoclonal CD8+ Temra expansion after nadir drove photon patients' diversity drop. Proton therapy kept repertoires fairly stable, unlike photons, which gained effector/memory cells. Authors raise, but do not show, better survival with proton therapy. A bigger post-nadir fall in TCR diversity correlated inversely with survival time in deceased patients.

Sequencing was performed with immunoSEQ multiplex PCR; in TCRdb, only in-frame clones are kept and a portion is missing. Of 50,000 to 65,000 clones listed, roughly 90% are singletons. The chain joins TRBV4-2 to TRBJ1-2, with no clear D. The source was peripheral blood, collected from a patient treated with proton-based radiotherapy. This receptor was obtained from an elderly man with esophageal cancer. Here the CDR3 DNA reads TGTGCCAGCAGCCCTATTGGCTATGGCTACACCTTC. Translation: CASSPIGYGYTF.